Following are 15 T cell receptor beta chains from one sample sequenced in a study of T cell responses to AZD1222 COVID-19 vaccine. Assay: immunoSEQ multiplex PCR; the TCRdb copy retains only in-frame clones and omits some. This table has 110,000 to 150,000 clones, about 90% appearing once. The specimen was peripheral blood, collected on day 0 of AZD1222 vaccination. The receptors stem from an adult in good health.

The genes are TRBV2 and TRBJ2-3; TRBD2 matches 14 bases. This CDR3 has 17 residues. CDR1 SNHLY and CDR2 FYNNEI come from the germline V gene. V lost 4 bases and J lost 4; bases outside the gene matches: 7. This CDR3 reads CASSAGTSGRGSDTQYF. Here the CDR3 DNA reads TGTGCCAGCAGTGCCGGGACTAGCGGGAGAGGGTCAGATACGCAGTATTTT.

The rearrangement joins TRBV4-2 to TRBJ2-2; TRBD1 matches 8 bases. Per germline, CDR1 LGHNA and CDR2 YNFKEQ. The ends lost 5 bases at V and 5 bases at J; junction bases unmatched: 7. This CDR3 comprises 15 residues. CDR3 nucleotides: TGTGCCAGCAGCGCAGACCGACAGGGGACCGGGGAGCTGTTTTTT. Its translation is CASSADRQGTGELFF.

The chain combines TRBV3-1 (or the pseudogene TRBV3-2) with TRBJ2-1; 13 nucleotides line up with TRBD2. The V and J ends lost 0 bases and 10 bases, in that order; junction bases with no gene match: 9. The CDR3 runs to 17 residues. From germline, CDR1 is LGHDT and CDR2 YNNKEL (reference sequence). CDR3 sequence reads: CASSQDRVGLAGDEQFF. The CDR3 DNA reads as TGTGCCAGCAGCCAAGATAGGGTAGGACTAGCGGGAGACGAGCAGTTCTTC.

The chain combines TRBV4-3 with TRBJ2-7, with 7 bases identical to TRBD2. Germline CDR1 reads LGHNA; CDR2 reads YSLEER. Losses at the gene ends were 0 bases for V and 6 bases for J; bases not matched to a gene: 8. CDR3 length: 15 amino acids. CDR3 in DNA: TGCGCCAGCAGCCAAGATCGTCTGGGGACTATCGAGCAGTACTTC. It yields the protein CASSQDRLGTIEQYF.

This rearrangement joins TRBV7-8 to TRBJ2-3, with D tentatively TRBD1 or TRBD2 (5 bases each). The CDR3 runs to 15 residues. Germline lookup yields CDR1 SGHVS and CDR2 FQNEAQ. The germline V and J ends were trimmed by 6 bases and 2 bases, with 15 bases remaining between them. The DNA for the CDR3 is TGTGCCAGCAGGGGGGTTGGGCGGAACACAGATACGCAGTATTTT. This translates into CASRGVGRNTDTQYF.

J is TRBJ1-2 and V is TRBV25-1; D may be TRBD1 (5 bases). V lost 3 bases to trimming and J lost 4 bases, with 15 bases between them. From germline, CDR1 is MGHDK and CDR2 SYGVNS. CDR3 length equals 15 residues. The CDR3 here is CASSDGAGNFYGYTF. The CDR3 nucleotides are TGTGCCAGCAGTGATGGGGCAGGGAATTTCTATGGCTACACCTTC.

The chain joins TRBV6-5 to TRBJ2-1; unclear D gene. Deletions cut 6 bases from V and 0 bases from J, with 12 bases between. The CDR3 covers 15 residues. The V gene's germline CDR1 is MNHEY and CDR2 SVGAGI. The CDR3 region is CASSHTPVSYNEQFF. Written as DNA, the CDR3 is TGTGCCAGCAGCCACACTCCCGTCTCCTACAATGAGCAGTTCTTC.

This rearrangement joins TRBV3-1 (or the pseudogene TRBV3-2) to TRBJ1-5; tentative D call: TRBD1 (5 bases). The germline CDR1 and CDR2 sequences are LGHDT and YNNKEL (reference sequence). The V and J ends lost 0 bases and 2 bases respectively, with 8 bases between them. The CDR3 spans 15 residues. The CDR3 coding sequence is TGTGCCAGCAGCCAAGATCGCAGGGGCAATCAGCCCCAGCATTTT. Translated: CASSQDRRGNQPQHF.

The chain is built from TRBV7-9 and TRBJ2-1, with a tentative D call TRBD2 (6 bases). Looked up from germline, CDR1 is SEHNR and CDR2 is FQNEAQ (reference sequence). The V end was cut by 6 bases, the J end by 0 bases, with 12 bases between. This CDR3 contains 15 residues. CDR3 region: CASSSGGRSYNEQFF. The CDR3 bases are TGTGCCAGCAGTAGCGGAGGGCGCTCCTACAATGAGCAGTTCTTC.

The V and J genes are TRBV28 and TRBJ1-5; 9 bases map to TRBD1. This CDR3 comprises 16 residues. Germline V gene lookup returns CDR1 MDHEN and CDR2 SYDVKM. The V gene end was trimmed by 0 bases and the J gene end by 6 bases; junction bases not matched to a gene: 6. CDR3 region: CASSLWAGTGTQPQHF. DNA for the CDR3: TGTGCCAGCAGTTTATGGGCCGGGACAGGGACTCAGCCCCAGCATTTT.

The V and J genes are TRBV6-1 and TRBJ1-5; 7 nucleotides line up with TRBD1. Trimming removed 2 bases from V and 4 bases from J; junction bases left unmatched: 5. Germline lookup yields CDR1 MNHNS and CDR2 SASEGT. The CDR3 is made up of 15 amino acids. The CDR3 loop is CASSELSGGNQPQHF. CDR3 coding DNA: TGTGCCAGCAGTGAACTGTCAGGGGGAAATCAGCCCCAGCATTTT.

V gene TRBV4-2 combines with J gene TRBJ2-7, with 10 bases lining up with TRBD2. The CDR3 is made up of 17 amino acids. Germline CDR1 reads LGHNA; CDR2 reads YNFKEQ. V was clipped by 0 bases and J by 2 bases; unmatched bases: 7. The CDR3 sequence: CASSQEITSGKAYEQYF. For the CDR3, the DNA is TGTGCCAGCAGCCAAGAGATCACTAGCGGGAAAGCCTACGAGCAGTACTTC.

The chain is built from TRBV12-5 and TRBJ1-4; tentatively, D is TRBD1 (6 bases). Between the trimmed V and J ends, which lost 4 bases and 2 bases, there was a span of 14 bases. Germline values: CDR1 LGHNT, CDR2 FRNRAP. The CDR3 runs to 16 residues. The DNA of the CDR3 is TGTGCTAGTGGTTCCCGAATGGGGGCGACTAATGAAAAACTGTTTTTT. This translates into CASGSRMGATNEKLFF.

The chain recombines TRBV5-1 with TRBJ2-5; the D gene could be TRBD1 or TRBD2 (5 bases each). The V end was cut by 0 bases, the J end by 5 bases, with 20 bases between. The CDR3 covers 17 residues. The germline V gene has CDR1 SGHRS and CDR2 YFSETQ. This chain's CDR3 is CASSLVHRGARDETQYF. The CDR3 bases are TGCGCCAGCAGCTTGGTTCATCGGGGCGCCCGGGACGAGACCCAGTACTTC.

This chain links TRBV25-1 with TRBJ1-2; D is uncertain. Between the trimmed V and J ends, which lost 2 bases and 8 bases, there was a span of 15 bases. CDR1 and CDR2 (germline): MGHDK, SYGVNS. The CDR3 is made up of 14 amino acids. CDR3 sequence: CASSERLGGYGYTF. The CDR3 bases are TGTGCCAGCAGTGAACGTCTGGGAGGGTACGGCTACACCTTC.